This T cell receptor (beta chain) was documented in a study of T cells in Graves' hyperthyroidism and ophthalmopathy. Across the study: Peripheral blood was obtained at initial diagnosis, preceding any treatment.

The CDR3 runs to 16 residues. Trimming left V 7 bases short and J 1 base short, with 19 bases between. The V gene's germline CDR1 is MNHEY and CDR2 SMNVEV (reference sequence). From RNA transcripts, TCR beta CDR3 regions were amplified. Initially, a first-round RT-PCR of the TCR CDR3 employed the HTBI primer set. MiXCR, run by TCRdb on the multiplex PCR reads, gives a single entry per CDR3 protein. The data hold more than 500,000 distinct CDR3 sequences, with 15% to 20% observed a single time. Study-wide results and limits: The majority of expanded thyroid clonotypes above 0.001 also appeared in blood.

This clonotype showed up just a few times. Its target is not known. This sequence joins TRBV27 and TRBJ1-1; no firm D call. The receptor comes from a woman aged 25 to 45 with Graves' ophthalmopathy. The sequenced sample was blood. CDR3 protein: CASNPLLARGNTEAFF. CDR3 bases: TGTGCCAGCAACCCTCTCTTAGCAAGAGGGAACACTGAAGCTTTCTTT.